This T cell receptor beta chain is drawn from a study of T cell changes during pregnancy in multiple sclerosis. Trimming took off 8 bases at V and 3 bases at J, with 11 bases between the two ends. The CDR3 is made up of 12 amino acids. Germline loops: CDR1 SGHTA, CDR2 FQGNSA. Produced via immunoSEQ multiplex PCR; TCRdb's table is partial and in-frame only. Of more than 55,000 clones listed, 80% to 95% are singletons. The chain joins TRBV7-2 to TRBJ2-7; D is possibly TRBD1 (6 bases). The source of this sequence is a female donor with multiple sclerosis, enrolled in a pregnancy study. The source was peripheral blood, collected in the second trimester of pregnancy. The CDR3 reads CASGGFGYEQYF. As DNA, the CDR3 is TGTGCCAGCGGGGGCTTCGGCTACGAGCAGTACTTC.